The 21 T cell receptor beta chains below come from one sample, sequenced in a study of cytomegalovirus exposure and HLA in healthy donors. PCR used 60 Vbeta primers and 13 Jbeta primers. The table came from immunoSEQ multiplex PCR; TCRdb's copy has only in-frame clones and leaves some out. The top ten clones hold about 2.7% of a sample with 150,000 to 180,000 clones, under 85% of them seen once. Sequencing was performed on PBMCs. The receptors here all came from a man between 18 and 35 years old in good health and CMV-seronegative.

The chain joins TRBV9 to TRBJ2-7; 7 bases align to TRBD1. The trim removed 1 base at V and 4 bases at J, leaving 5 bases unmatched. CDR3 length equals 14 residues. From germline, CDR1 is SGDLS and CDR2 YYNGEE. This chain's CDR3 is CASSVTGAGYEQYF. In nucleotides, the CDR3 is TGTGCCAGCAGCGTAACAGGGGCGGGTTACGAGCAGTACTTC.

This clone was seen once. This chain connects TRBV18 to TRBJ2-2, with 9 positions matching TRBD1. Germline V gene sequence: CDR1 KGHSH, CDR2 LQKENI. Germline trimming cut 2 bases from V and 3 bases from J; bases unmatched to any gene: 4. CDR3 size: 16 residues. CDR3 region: CASSPKGQGDTGELFF. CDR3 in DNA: TGTGCCAGCTCACCAAAGGGACAGGGAGACACCGGGGAGCTGTTTTTT.

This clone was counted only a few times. CDR3 coding DNA: TGCGCCAGCAGTCCCCAATTAACGGATGAGCAGTTCTTC. Residues: CASSPQLTDEQFF. This chain uses TRBV5-1 with TRBJ2-1; D unclear. The CDR3 sequence is 13 residues long. Trimming cost V 5 bases and J 8 bases, with 14 bases left between them. Per the germline V gene, CDR1 is SGHRS and CDR2 is YFSETQ. Full variable domain (missing parts from reference TRBV5-1 and TRBJ2-1): KAGVTQTPRYLIKTRGQQVTLSCSPISGHRSVSWYQQTPGQGLQFLFEYFSETQRNKGNFPGRFSGRQFSNSRSEMNVSTLELGDSALYLCASSPQLTDEQFFGPGTRLTVL.

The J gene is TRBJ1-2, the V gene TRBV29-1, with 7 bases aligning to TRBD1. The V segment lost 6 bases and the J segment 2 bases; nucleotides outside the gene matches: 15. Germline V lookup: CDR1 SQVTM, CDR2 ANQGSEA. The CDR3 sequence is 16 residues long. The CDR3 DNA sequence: TGCAGCGTCCGGAGGGACAGCTCCCCGCGAAACTATGGCTACACCTTC. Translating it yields CSVRRDSSPRNYGYTF.

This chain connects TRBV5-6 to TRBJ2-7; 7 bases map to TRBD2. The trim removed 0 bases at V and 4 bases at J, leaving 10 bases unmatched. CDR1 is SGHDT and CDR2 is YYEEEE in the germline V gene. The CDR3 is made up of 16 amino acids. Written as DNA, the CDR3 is TGTGCCAGCAGCTTGGCATGGGAGGGAAGACCTTACGAGCAGTACTTC. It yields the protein CASSLAWEGRPYEQYF.

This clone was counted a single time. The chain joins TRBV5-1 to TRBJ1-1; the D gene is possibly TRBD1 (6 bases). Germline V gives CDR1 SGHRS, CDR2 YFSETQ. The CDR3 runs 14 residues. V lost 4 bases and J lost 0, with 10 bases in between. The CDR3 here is CASSRTEMNTEAFF. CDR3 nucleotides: TGCGCCAGCAGCCGGACAGAGATGAACACTGAAGCTTTCTTT.

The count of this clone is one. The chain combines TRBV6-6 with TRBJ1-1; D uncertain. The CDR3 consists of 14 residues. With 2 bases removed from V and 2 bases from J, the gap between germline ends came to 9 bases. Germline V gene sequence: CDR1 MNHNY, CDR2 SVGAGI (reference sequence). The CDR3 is CASSYPEANTEAFF. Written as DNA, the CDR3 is TGTGCCAGCAGTTACCCCGAAGCTAACACTGAAGCTTTCTTT.

The CDR3 protein is CASSLSGRLDQPQHF. The CDR3 DNA is TGTGCCAGCAGTTTATCCGGGCGACTAGATCAGCCCCAGCATTTT. The chain is built from TRBV28 and TRBJ1-5; the D is unclear. Germline V CDR1 and CDR2: MDHEN, SYDVKM. The CDR3 extends over 15 amino acids. The germline V and J ends were trimmed by 1 base and 5 bases, with 12 bases remaining between them.

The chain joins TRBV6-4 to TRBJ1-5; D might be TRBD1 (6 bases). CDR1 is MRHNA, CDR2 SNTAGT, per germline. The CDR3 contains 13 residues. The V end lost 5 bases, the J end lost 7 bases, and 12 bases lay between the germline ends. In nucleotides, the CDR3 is TGTGCCAGCAGTTTACAGGGAGGGCAGCCCCAGCATTTT. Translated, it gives CASSLQGGQPQHF.

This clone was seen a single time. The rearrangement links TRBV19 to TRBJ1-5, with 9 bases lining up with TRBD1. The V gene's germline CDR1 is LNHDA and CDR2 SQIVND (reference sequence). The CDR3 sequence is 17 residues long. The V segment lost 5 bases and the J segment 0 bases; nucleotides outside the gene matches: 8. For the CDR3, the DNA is TGTGCCAGTAGTCCCGGGACAGGGCGTAATAGCAATCAGCCCCAGCATTTT. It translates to CASSPGTGRNSNQPQHF.

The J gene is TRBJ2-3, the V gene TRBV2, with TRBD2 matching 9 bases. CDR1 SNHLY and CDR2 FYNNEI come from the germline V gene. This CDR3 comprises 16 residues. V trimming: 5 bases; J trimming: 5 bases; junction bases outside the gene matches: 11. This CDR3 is CASSPQRAGGRDTQYF. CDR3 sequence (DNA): TGTGCCAGCAGTCCCCAGAGGGCGGGGGGGCGAGATACGCAGTATTTT.

Here the CDR3 DNA reads TGTGCCAGCAGCCCGATAGTGGGGGCCAAGGCTTTCTTT. Its protein is CASSPIVGAKAFF. This rearrangement joins TRBV14 to TRBJ1-1, with D possibly matching TRBD1 (6 bases). Germline V gives CDR1 SGHDN, CDR2 FVKESK. The CDR3 loop spans 13 amino acids. V lost 4 bases and J lost 11, with 17 bases in between.

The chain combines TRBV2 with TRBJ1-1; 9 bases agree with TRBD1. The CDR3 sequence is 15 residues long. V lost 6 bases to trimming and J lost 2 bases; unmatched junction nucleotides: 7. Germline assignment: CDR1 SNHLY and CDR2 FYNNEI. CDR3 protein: CASRSRQGVNTEAFF. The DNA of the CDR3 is TGTGCCAGCAGGTCAAGACAGGGGGTCAACACTGAAGCTTTCTTT.

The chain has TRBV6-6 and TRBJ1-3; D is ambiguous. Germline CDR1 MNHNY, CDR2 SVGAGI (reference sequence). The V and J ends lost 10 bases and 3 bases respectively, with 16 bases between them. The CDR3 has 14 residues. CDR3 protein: CATTREGSGNTIYF. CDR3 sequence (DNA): TGTGCCACTACGAGGGAGGGTAGTGGAAACACCATATATTTT.

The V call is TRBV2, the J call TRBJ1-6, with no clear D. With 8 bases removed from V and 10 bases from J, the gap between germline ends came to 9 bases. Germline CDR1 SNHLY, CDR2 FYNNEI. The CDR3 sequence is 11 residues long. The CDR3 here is CASCGDSPLHF. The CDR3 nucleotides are TGTGCCAGCTGCGGCGACTCACCCCTCCACTTT.

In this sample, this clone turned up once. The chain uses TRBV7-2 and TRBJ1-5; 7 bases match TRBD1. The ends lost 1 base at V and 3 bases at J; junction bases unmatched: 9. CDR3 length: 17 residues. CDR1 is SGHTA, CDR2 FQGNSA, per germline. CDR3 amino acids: CASSLGYRGSFNQPQHF. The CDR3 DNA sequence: TGTGCCAGCAGCTTAGGGTACAGGGGTTCGTTCAATCAGCCCCAGCATTTT.

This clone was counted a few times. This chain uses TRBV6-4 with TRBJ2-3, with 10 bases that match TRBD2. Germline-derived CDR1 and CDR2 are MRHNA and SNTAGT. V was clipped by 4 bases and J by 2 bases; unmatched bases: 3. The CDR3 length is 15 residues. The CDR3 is CASSVTSGTTDTQYF. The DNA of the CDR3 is TGTGCCAGCAGTGTAACTAGCGGGACCACAGATACGCAGTATTTT.

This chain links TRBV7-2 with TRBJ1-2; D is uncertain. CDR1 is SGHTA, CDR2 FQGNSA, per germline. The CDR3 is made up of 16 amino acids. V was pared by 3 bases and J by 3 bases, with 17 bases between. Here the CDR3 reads CASSFTIEAVDYGYTF. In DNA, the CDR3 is TGTGCCAGCAGCTTCACGATCGAGGCCGTCGACTATGGCTACACCTTC.

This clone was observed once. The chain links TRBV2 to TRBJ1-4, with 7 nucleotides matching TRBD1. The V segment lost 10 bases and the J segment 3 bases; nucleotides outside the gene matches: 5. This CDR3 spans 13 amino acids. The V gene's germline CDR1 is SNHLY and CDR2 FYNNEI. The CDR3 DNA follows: TGTGCCACATCGGGACAGCCTAATGAAAAACTGTTTTTT. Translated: CATSGQPNEKLFF. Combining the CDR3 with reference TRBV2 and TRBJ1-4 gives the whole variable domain EPEVTQTPSHQVTQMGQEVILRCVPISNHLYFYWYRQILGQKVEFLVSFYNNEISEKSEIFDDQFSVERPDGSNFTLKIRSTKLEDSAMYFCATSGQPNEKLFFGSGTQLSVL.

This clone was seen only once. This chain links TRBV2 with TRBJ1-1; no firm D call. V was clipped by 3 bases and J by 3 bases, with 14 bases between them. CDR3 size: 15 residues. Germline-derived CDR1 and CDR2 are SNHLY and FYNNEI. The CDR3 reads CASSEAVLGDTEAFF. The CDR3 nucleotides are TGTGCCAGCAGTGAGGCCGTTTTGGGCGACACTGAAGCTTTCTTT.

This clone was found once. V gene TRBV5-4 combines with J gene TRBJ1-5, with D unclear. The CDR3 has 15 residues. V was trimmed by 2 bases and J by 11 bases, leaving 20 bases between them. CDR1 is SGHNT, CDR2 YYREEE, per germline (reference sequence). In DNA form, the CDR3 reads TGTGCCAGCAGCTTTAAGGGAGCGGCCAATGGGGCCCAGCATTTT. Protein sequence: CASSFKGAANGAQHF.